This T cell receptor beta chain was captured by sequencing in a study of shared clonotypes between healthy human individuals. Study in general: Per-donor plates numbered three CD4 naive, three CD4 memory, two CD8 naive and one CD8 memory. Study results and caveats: Sampling covered blood only; tissue repertoires likely differ.

V lost 1 base and J 1 base, leaving 11 bases between the germline ends. The CDR3 is 16 amino acids. In germline, CDR1 is MDHEN, CDR2 SYDVKM. Under the authors' procedure: ImmunoSEQ gave junction-only sequences without quality scores, so filtering differed. Libraries were prepared by immunoSEQ multiplex PCR; TCRdb keeps only in-frame clonotypes and omits some of them. That table gives V, J and clone size, and the DNA gave D and trimming. The sample lists some 700,000 clones, less than 95% seen once, with about 34% in the top ten. As to this clone: The antigen is not known.

CCR7-negative CD45RA+ TemRA cells were combined with CD45RO+ cells to form CD8 memory. The chain couples TRBV28 to TRBJ1-5; D is unclear. The TCR was taken from a man younger than 30 in good health. Some clones in this sample may be carry-over from other donors' samples. The sequencing input was memory CD8+ T cells from PBMCs. The sample's subset: CD45RO+ cells pooled with CCR7-negative TemRA cells. The CDR3 nucleotides are TGTGCCAGCAGTTTATCGTTAGGGTCGAGCAATCAGCCCCAGCATTTT. Protein sequence: CASSLSLGSSNQPQHF.